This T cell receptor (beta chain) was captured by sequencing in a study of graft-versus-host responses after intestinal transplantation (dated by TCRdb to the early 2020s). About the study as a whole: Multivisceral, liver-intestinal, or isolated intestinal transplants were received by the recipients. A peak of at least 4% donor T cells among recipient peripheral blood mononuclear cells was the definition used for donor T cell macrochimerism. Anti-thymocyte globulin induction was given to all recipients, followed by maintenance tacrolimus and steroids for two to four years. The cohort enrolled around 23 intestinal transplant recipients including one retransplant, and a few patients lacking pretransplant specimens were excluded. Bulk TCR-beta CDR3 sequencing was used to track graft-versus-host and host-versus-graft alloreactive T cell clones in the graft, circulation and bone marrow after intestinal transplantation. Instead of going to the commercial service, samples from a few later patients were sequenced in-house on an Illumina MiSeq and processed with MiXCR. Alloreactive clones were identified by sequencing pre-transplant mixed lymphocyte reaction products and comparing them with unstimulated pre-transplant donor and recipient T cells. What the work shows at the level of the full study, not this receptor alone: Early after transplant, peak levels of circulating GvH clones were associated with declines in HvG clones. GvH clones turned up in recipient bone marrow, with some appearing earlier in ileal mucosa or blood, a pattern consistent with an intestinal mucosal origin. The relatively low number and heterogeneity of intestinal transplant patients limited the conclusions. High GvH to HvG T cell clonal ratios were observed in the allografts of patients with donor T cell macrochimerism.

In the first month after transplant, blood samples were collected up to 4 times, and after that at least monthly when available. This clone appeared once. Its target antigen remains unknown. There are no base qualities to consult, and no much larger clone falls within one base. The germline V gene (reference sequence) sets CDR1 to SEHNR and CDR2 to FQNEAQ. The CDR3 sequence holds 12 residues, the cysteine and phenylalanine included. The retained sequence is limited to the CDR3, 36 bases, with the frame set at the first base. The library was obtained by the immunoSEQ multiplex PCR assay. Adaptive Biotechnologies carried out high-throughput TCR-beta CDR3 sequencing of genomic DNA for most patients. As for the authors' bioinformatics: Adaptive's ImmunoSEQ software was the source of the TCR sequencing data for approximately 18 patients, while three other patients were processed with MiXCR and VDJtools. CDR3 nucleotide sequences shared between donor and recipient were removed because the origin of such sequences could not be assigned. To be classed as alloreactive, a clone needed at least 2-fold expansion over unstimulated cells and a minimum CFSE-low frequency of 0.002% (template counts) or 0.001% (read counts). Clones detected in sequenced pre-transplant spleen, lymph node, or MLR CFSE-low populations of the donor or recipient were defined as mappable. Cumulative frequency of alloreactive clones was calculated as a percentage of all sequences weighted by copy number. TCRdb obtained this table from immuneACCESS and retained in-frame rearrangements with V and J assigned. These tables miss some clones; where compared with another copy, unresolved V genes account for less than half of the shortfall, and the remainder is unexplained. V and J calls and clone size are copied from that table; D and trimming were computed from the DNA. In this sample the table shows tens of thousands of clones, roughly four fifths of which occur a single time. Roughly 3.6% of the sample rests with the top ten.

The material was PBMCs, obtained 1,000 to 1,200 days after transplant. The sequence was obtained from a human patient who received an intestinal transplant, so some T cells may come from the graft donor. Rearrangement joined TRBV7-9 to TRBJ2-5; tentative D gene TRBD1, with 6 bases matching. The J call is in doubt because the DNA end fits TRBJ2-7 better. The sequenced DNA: TGTGCCAGCAGCCACGCACAGGGCGAGCAGTACTTC. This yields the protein CASSHAQGEQYF.